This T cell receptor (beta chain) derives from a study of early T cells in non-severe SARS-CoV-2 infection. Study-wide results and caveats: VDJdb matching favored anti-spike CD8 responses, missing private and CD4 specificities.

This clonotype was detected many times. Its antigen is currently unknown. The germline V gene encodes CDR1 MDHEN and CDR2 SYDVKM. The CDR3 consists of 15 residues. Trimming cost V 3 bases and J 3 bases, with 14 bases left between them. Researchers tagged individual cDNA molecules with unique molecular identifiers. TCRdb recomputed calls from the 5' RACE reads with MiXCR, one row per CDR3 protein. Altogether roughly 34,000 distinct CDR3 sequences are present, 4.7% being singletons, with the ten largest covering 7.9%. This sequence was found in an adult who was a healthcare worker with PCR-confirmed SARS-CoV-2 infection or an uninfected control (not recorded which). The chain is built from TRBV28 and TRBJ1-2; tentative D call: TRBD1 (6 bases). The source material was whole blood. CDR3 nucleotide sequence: TGTGCCAGCAGTTTGGGGGGGGCCCTCGACTATGGCTACACCTTC. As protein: CASSLGGALDYGYTF.